This T cell receptor beta chain was recorded in a study of shared T cell receptors in the human thymus (dated by TCRdb to about 2021). Concerning the study at large: The study investigated the way shared, self-reactive T-cell receptor alpha chains are produced in the human thymus.

In regard to this clone: Its specific antigen is unknown. Base qualities are missing; no much larger clone stands one base away.

Trimming at the junction amounts to 1 base on V and 4 bases on J, and the germline ends lie 7 bases apart. From its cysteine to its phenylalanine, the CDR3 spans 13 amino acids. Solely the CDR3 DNA is kept, with 39 bases framed from the first base. CDR1 and CDR2 were assigned from the germline V gene as SGHDN and FVKESK. Library preparation was by the immunoSEQ multiplex PCR assay. Drawn from immuneACCESS, this table holds only the in-frame rearrangements with V and J called that TCRdb kept. Clones are partly lost; checked studies trace under half to an unresolved V gene and leave the rest unexplained. The sample table holds more than 300,000 clones, of which 95% were seen once. In total, the top ten clones hold around 0.019% of the sample.

This sequence originates from a human donor. Recombination joined TRBV14 with TRBJ1-2; a tentative D call is TRBD1 (6 bases match). The specimen sequenced was thymocytes. The CDR3 loop reads CASSQGRGYGYTF. The nucleotide sequence reads TGTGCCAGCAGCCAAGGCAGGGGCTATGGCTACACCTTC.